This passage covers 20 T cell receptor beta chains from one sample sequenced in a study of blood T cell repertoires in COVID-19. Sequencing used immunoSEQ multiplex PCR; TCRdb keeps in-frame clones, though not all of them. This sample has 300,000 to 400,000 clones, with 89% found just once. The sample was peripheral blood. Every receptor here comes from a woman aged 25 to 39 with COVID-19, enrolled during active disease.

The chain joins TRBV19 to TRBJ2-3, with 8 bases fitting TRBD2. The J segment lost 1 base and the V segment lost 6 bases, leaving 9 bases of the junction unmatched. The CDR3 runs 16 residues. Germline assignment: CDR1 LNHDA and CDR2 SQIVND (reference sequence). The CDR3 loop reads CASRASGPLRTDTQYF. In DNA form, the CDR3 reads TGTGCCAGTAGGGCTAGCGGGCCTCTCCGCACAGATACGCAGTATTTT.

The sample holds one count of this clone. V usage is TRBV28 and J usage is TRBJ2-1, with TRBD2 matching 8 bases. Germline V gene data show CDR1 as MDHEN and CDR2 as SYDVKM. V lost 6 bases and J lost 7; bases outside the gene matches: 2. The CDR3 runs 12 residues. DNA for the CDR3: TGTGCCAGCAGCGGGGGGGAGAATGAGCAGTTCTTC. Its translation: CASSGGENEQFF.

The chain combines TRBV7-2 with TRBJ2-7; the match to TRBD1 covers 11 bases. This CDR3 region has 15 residues. V was pared by 5 bases and J by 4 bases, with 7 bases of the junction left unmatched. From germline, CDR1 is SGHTA and CDR2 FQGNSA. CDR3 amino acids: CASSVTGQGGYEQYV. The CDR3, as DNA: TGTGCCAGCAGCGTTACGGGACAGGGGGGTTACGAGCAGTACGTC.

The CDR3 protein is CASSHGQGPSGNTIYF. DNA of the CDR3: TGCGCCAGCAGCCACGGACAGGGACCCTCTGGAAACACCATATATTTT. V is TRBV4-1 and J is TRBJ1-3, with 8 bases identical to TRBD1. CDR1 is MGHRA, CDR2 YSYEKL, per germline. There are 16 residues in the CDR3. With V trimmed by 3 bases and J by 0 bases, 4 bases remained unmatched.

This chain connects TRBV7-8 to TRBJ2-1; a weak D match, TRBD1 (6 bases). CDR1 and CDR2 from the germline V gene are SGHVS and FQNEAQ. The V and J ends lost 4 bases and 11 bases respectively, with 18 bases between them. The CDR3 spans 14 residues. The chain's CDR3 is CASSSSGLQGKQFF. The DNA of the CDR3 is TGTGCCAGCAGCTCCTCCGGGTTACAGGGAAAGCAGTTCTTC.

The chain carries TRBV6-1 and TRBJ1-6; 7 nucleotides line up with TRBD1. Germline assignment: CDR1 MNHNS and CDR2 SASEGT. This CDR3 contains 13 residues. V gave up 2 bases and J gave up 8 bases; unmatched junction bases: 0. The DNA of the CDR3 is TGTGCCAGCAGTGAAACAGGGGATTCACCCCTCCACTTT. Translated, it gives CASSETGDSPLHF.

The chain has TRBV7-8 and TRBJ2-2, with D possibly being TRBD1 (6 bases). Trimming removed 6 bases from V and 4 bases from J, with 18 bases in between. This CDR3 region has 16 residues. CDR1 is SGHVS and CDR2 is FQNEAQ in the germline V gene. The CDR3 region is CASRIVRGRGTGELFF. CDR3 DNA: TGTGCCAGCAGGATAGTCAGGGGAAGAGGCACCGGGGAGCTGTTTTTT.

J is TRBJ2-7 and V is TRBV7-2; no definite D call. This CDR3 contains 13 residues. With 0 bases removed from V and 2 bases from J, the gap between germline ends came to 5 bases. Germline CDR1 is SGHTA and CDR2 is FQGNSA. CDR3 bases: TGTGCCAGCAGCTTAGCGTCCGCCTACGAGCAGTACTTC. It encodes CASSLASAYEQYF. Supplemented by reference TRBV7-2 and TRBJ2-7, the full variable domain reads GAGVSQSPSNKVTEKGKDVELRCDPISGHTALYWYRQSLGQGLEFLIYFQGNSAPDKSGLPSDRFSAERTGGSVSTLTIQRTQQEDSAVYLCASSLASAYEQYFGPGTRLTVT.

The gene calls are TRBV2 and TRBJ1-5, with a possible D match to TRBD1 (5 bases). The V gene lost 6 bases and the J gene lost 6 bases, with 15 bases spanning the gap. The germline V gene encodes CDR1 SNHLY and CDR2 FYNNEI. This CDR3 comprises 14 residues. The CDR3 sequence: CASSATRAGQPQHF. The CDR3 DNA is TGTGCCAGCAGCGCCACCAGGGCAGGTCAGCCCCAGCATTTT. Using reference TRBV2 and TRBJ1-5 for the parts outside the CDR3, the full variable domain is EPEVTQTPSHQVTQMGQEVILRCVPISNHLYFYWYRQILGQKVEFLVSFYNNEISEKSEIFDDQFSVERPDGSNFTLKIRSTKLEDSAMYFCASSATRAGQPQHFGDGTRLSIL.

This clone has just one count. The chain employs TRBV10-3 and TRBJ2-3; D uncertain. The ends were cut back, 6 bases at V and 6 bases at J, with 10 bases in the middle. Germline V gives CDR1 ENHRY, CDR2 SYGVKD. CDR3 length: 12 amino acids. The CDR3 bases are TGTGCCATCAGCGCTGTCGAGGATACGCAGTATTTT. Translation gives CAISAVEDTQYF.

The V call is TRBV7-2, the J call TRBJ1-2; D is ambiguous. Trimming left V 2 bases short and J 0 bases short, with 10 bases between. CDR1 is SGHTA and CDR2 is FQGNSA in the germline V gene. CDR3 size: 15 residues. Written as DNA, the CDR3 is TGTGCCAGCAGCTTAAAGGCAGACACTAACTATGGCTACACCTTC. Protein product: CASSLKADTNYGYTF.

The chain employs TRBV28 and TRBJ2-7; D ambiguous. This CDR3 has 15 amino acids. With 4 bases removed from V and 0 bases from J, the gap between germline ends came to 13 bases. The germline V gene has CDR1 MDHEN and CDR2 SYDVKM. The CDR3 bases are TGTGCCAGCAGTTCCGGGTCTCTGAGCTCCTACGAGCAGTACGTC. Translating it yields CASSSGSLSSYEQYV.

V usage is TRBV7-8 and J usage is TRBJ2-7; 9 bases match TRBD2. The germline V gene encodes CDR1 SGHVS and CDR2 FQNEAQ. Trimming removed 5 bases from V and 3 bases from J; junction bases left unmatched: 5. CDR3 length equals 14 residues. Written as DNA, the CDR3 is TGTGCCAGCAGCCCTCAGACTAGCGGCTACGAGCAGTACGTC. Translating gives CASSPQTSGYEQYV.

In its sample, this clone was seen once. The rearrangement links TRBV23-1 to TRBJ2-7; 8 positions agree with TRBD1. TRBV23-1 is an ORF for which the function is uncertain. The CDR3 has 18 residues. The V gene end was trimmed by 0 bases and the J gene end by 6 bases; junction bases not matched to a gene: 16. CDR3 bases: TGCGCCAGCAGTCAATCGGGTAGGGGAACCGGGACAGGTTGCGAGCAGTACGTC. Its translation is CASSQSGRGTGTGCEQYV.

The V and J genes are TRBV6-5 and TRBJ1-1; D not certain. V dropped 0 bases and J dropped 2 bases, with 7 bases sitting between them. This CDR3 has 14 residues. Germline-derived CDR1 and CDR2 are MNHEY and SVGAGI. The CDR3 region has the DNA TGTGCCAGCAGTTACTCGGGCAGAAACACTGAAGCTTTCTTT. Translating gives CASSYSGRNTEAFF.

V is TRBV5-1 and J is TRBJ1-3; 8 nucleotides align to TRBD1. Unmatched junction bases numbered 5, after V lost 4 bases and J lost 5 bases. In germline, CDR1 is SGHRS, CDR2 YFSETQ. The CDR3 sequence is 14 residues long. The CDR3 coding sequence is TGCGCCAGCAGCCCTCAGGGGGCCCGAAACACCATATATTTT. It encodes CASSPQGARNTIYF.

The chain employs TRBV5-6 and TRBJ2-3; the match to TRBD1 covers 8 bases. V trimming: 2 bases; J trimming: 0 bases; junction bases outside the gene matches: 11. The CDR3 has 18 amino acids. CDR1 is SGHDT and CDR2 is YYEEEE in the germline V gene. CDR3 amino acids: CASSLVRQGILSTDTQYF. The CDR3 DNA reads as TGTGCCAGCAGCTTAGTTAGACAGGGGATTCTTAGCACAGATACGCAGTATTTT. Looking up the rest from reference TRBV5-6 and TRBJ2-3 gives the full variable domain: DAGVTQSPTHLIKTRGQQVTLRCSPKSGHDTVSWYQQALGQGPQFIFQYYEEEERQRGNFPDRFSGHQFPNYSSELNVNALLLGDSALYLCASSLVRQGILSTDTQYFGPGTRLTVL.

The genes are TRBV20-1 and TRBJ1-2, with D possibly TRBD1 on 5 matching bases. V dropped 2 bases and J dropped 6 bases, with 7 bases sitting between them. The CDR3 has 11 residues. Germline V CDR1 and CDR2: DFQATT, SNEGSKA (reference sequence). The CDR3 DNA reads TGCAGTGCTAGATGGGGGGATGGCTACACCTTC. The encoded protein is CSARWGDGYTF.

The chain couples TRBV6-5 to TRBJ1-5, with D possibly matching TRBD1 (5 bases). With 6 bases removed from V and 5 bases from J, the gap between germline ends came to 11 bases. This CDR3 is built from 13 residues. Germline V gives CDR1 MNHEY, CDR2 SVGAGI. In nucleotides, the CDR3 is TGTGCCAGCAGCCCCCAGGGTTATCAGCCCCAGCATTTT. Encoded protein: CASSPQGYQPQHF.

The chain links TRBV14 to TRBJ1-3, with a possible D match to TRBD1 (6 bases). From germline, CDR1 is SGHDN and CDR2 FVKESK. The CDR3 extends over 17 amino acids. Trimming stripped 3 bases from V and 6 bases from J, with 21 bases between. This CDR3 reads CASSHRFTGGIENTIYF. The CDR3 DNA is TGTGCCAGCAGCCACCGTTTTACGGGGGGCATTGAAAACACCATATATTTT.